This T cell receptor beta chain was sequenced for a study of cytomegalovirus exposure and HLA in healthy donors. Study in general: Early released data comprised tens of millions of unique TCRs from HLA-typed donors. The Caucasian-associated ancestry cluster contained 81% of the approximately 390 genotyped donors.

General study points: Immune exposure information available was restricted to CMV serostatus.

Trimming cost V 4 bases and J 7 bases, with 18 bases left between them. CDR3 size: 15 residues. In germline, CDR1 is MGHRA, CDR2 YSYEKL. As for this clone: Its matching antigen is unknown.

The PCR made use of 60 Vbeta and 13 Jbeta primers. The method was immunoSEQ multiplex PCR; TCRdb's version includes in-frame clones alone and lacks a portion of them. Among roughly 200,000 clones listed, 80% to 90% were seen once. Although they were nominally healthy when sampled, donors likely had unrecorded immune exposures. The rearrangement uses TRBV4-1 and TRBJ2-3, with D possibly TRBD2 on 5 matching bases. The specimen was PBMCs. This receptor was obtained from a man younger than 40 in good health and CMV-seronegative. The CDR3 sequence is CASSLDRATGYTQYF. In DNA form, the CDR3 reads TGCGCCAGCAGCCTGGACCGGGCAACGGGGTATACGCAGTATTTT.